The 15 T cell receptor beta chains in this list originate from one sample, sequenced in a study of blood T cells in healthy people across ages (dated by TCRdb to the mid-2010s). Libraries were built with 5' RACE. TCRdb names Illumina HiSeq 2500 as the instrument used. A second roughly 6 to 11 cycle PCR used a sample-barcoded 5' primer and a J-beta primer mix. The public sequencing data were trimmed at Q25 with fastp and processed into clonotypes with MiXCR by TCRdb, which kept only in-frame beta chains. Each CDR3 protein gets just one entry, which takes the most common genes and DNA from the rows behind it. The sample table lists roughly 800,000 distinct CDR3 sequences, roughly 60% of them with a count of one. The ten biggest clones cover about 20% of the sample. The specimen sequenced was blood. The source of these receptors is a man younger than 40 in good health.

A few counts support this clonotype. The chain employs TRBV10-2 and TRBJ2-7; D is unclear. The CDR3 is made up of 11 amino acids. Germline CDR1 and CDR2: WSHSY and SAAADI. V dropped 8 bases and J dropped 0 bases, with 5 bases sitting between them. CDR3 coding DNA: TGCGCCAGCGCGAACTCCTACGAGCAGTACTTC. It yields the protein CASANSYEQYF.

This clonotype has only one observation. CDR3 in DNA: TGTGCCAGCAGTTACTCGAGCGGAACTCTCTACAATGAGCAGTTCTTC. Translated, it gives CASSYSSGTLYNEQFF. The chain links TRBV6-5 to TRBJ2-1, with a tentative D call TRBD2 (5 bases). Trimming cost V 0 bases and J 3 bases, with 12 bases left between them. This CDR3 has 16 residues. Per germline, CDR1 MNHEY and CDR2 SVGAGI.

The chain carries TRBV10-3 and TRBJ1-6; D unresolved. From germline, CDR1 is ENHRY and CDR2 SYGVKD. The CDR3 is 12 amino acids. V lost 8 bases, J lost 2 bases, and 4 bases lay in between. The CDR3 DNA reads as TGTGCCATCGGAACCTATAATTCACCCCTCCACTTT. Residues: CAIGTYNSPLHF.

CDR3 amino acids: CASSSGTTQYF. CDR3 DNA sequence: TGTGCCAGCAGTTCCGGGACTACGCAGTATTTT. The chain is built from TRBV7-3 and TRBJ2-3, with D perhaps assigned TRBD1 or TRBD2 (5 bases each). V was clipped by 6 bases and J by 8 bases, with 9 bases between them. CDR3 length: 11 amino acids. Germline V gene lookup returns CDR1 SGHTA and CDR2 FQGTGA.

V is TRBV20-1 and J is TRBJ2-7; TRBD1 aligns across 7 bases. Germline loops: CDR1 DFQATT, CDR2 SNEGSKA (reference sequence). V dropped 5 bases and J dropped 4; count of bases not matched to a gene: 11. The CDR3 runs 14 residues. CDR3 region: CSALDRDHLYEQYF. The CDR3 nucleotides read TGCAGTGCTTTAGACAGGGATCATCTTTACGAGCAGTACTTC.

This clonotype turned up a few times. CDR3: CASSFGDRAVYNEQFF. The DNA of the CDR3 is TGCGCCAGCAGCTTTGGGGACAGGGCCGTGTACAATGAGCAGTTCTTC. The chain joins TRBV5-1 to TRBJ2-1; 9 nucleotides line up with TRBD1. The CDR3 has 16 residues. Trimming at V came to 2 bases and at J to 4 bases, leaving 7 bases not matched to a gene. Germline V gene lookup returns CDR1 SGHRS and CDR2 YFSETQ.

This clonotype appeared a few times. The CDR3 DNA is TGTGCCAGCAGTTTCGGACCGTTGAGCTCCTACGAGCAGTACTTC. This gives the protein CASSFGPLSSYEQYF. The chain is built from TRBV12-3 or TRBV12-4 and TRBJ2-7; D remains ambiguous. The CDR3 runs to 15 residues. V lost 3 bases and J 0 bases, leaving 12 bases between the germline ends.

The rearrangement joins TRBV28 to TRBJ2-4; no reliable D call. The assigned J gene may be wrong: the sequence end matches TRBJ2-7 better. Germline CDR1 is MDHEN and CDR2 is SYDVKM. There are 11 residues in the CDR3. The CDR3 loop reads CASARSREQYF. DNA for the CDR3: TGTGCCAGCGCCCGGTCTCGCGAGCAGTACTTC.

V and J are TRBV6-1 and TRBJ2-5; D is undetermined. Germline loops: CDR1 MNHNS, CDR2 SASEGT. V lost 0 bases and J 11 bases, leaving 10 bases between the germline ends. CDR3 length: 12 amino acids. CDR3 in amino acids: CASSEAASPQYF. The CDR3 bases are TGTGCCAGCAGTGAAGCTGCATCACCGCAGTACTTC.

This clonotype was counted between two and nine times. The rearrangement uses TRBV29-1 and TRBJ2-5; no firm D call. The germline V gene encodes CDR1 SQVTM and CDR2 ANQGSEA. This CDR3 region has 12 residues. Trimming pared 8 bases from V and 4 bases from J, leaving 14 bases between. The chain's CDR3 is CSLFLGGETQYF. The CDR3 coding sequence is TGCAGCCTCTTTTTAGGTGGAGAGACCCAGTACTTC.

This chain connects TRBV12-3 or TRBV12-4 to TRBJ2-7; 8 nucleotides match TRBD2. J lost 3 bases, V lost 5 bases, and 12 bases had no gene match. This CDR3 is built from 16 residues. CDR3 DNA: TGTGCCAGCAGTCTCATTAAGCGGGAGTTTAGCTACGAGCAGTACTTC. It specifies CASSLIKREFSYEQYF.

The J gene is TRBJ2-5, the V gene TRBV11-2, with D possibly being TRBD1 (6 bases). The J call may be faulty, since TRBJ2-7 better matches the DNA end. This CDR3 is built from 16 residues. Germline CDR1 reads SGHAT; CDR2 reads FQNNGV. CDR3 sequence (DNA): TGTGCCAGCAGCTTAGGGGGGTGGGGGCCTACCTACGAGCAGTACTTC. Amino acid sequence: CASSLGGWGPTYEQYF.

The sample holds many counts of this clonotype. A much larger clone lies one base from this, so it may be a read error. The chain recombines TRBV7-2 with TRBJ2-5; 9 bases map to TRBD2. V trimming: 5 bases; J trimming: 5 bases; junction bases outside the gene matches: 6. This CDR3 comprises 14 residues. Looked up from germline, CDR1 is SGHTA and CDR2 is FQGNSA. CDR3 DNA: TGTGCCAGCAGCGACCAGCGGGGGGCGGAGACCCAGTACTTC. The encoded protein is CASSDQRGAETQYF.

As DNA, the CDR3 is TGTGCCAGCAGCCCCGGGACTTTAAGGGAGCAGTTCTTC. It encodes CASSPGTLREQFF. The chain recombines TRBV7-8 with TRBJ2-1; maybe TRBD2 (6 bases). Per the germline V gene, CDR1 is SGHVS and CDR2 is FQNEAQ. This CDR3 spans 13 amino acids. The V end was cut by 5 bases, the J end by 10 bases, with 15 bases between.

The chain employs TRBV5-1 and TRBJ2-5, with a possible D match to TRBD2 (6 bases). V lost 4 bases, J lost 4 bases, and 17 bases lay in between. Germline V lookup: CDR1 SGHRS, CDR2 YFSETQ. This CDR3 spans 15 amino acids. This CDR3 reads CASSINPQGGETQYF. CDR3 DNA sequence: TGCGCCAGCAGCATAAATCCGCAGGGAGGAGAGACCCAGTACTTC. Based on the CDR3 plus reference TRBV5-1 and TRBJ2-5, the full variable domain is KAGVTQTPRYLIKTRGQQVTLSCSPISGHRSVSWYQQTPGQGLQFLFEYFSETQRNKGNFPGRFSGRQFSNSRSEMNVSTLELGDSALYLCASSINPQGGETQYFGPGTRLLVL.